This TCR beta chain was found in a study of T cells in Graves' hyperthyroidism and ophthalmopathy. Study-level background: Pretreatment peripheral blood was obtained at initial diagnosis.

Concerning this clonotype: Its antigen remains unidentified.

Germline lookup yields CDR1 KGHSH and CDR2 LQKENI. The J segment lost 2 bases and the V segment lost 1 base, leaving 2 bases of the junction unmatched. CDR3 size: 15 residues. Overall study findings and caveats: Most thyroid clonotypes expanded above 0.001 were also detected in blood. Ophthalmopathy, which appeared later, was predicted by the model a median about 6.8 months before onset.

Clinical symptoms, serum thyroxine and TRAb, thyroid ultrasound and orbital computed tomography together formed the diagnostic basis. The CDR3 regions of TCR beta were amplified from RNA transcripts. The HTBI set primed first-round TCR CDR3 RT-PCR. TCRdb ran MiXCR on the multiplex PCR reads and lists one entry per CDR3 protein. The repertoire holds approximately 610,000 distinct CDR3 sequences, with approximately 15% as singletons. This sequence originates from a woman between 18 and 29 years old with Graves' hyperthyroidism. The V and J genes are TRBV18 and TRBJ2-1; the match to TRBD1 covers 7 bases. Sample: blood. CDR3 protein: CASSPQGATYNEQFF. The CDR3 DNA follows: TGTGCCAGCTCACCACAGGGGGCCACCTACAATGAGCAGTTCTTC.